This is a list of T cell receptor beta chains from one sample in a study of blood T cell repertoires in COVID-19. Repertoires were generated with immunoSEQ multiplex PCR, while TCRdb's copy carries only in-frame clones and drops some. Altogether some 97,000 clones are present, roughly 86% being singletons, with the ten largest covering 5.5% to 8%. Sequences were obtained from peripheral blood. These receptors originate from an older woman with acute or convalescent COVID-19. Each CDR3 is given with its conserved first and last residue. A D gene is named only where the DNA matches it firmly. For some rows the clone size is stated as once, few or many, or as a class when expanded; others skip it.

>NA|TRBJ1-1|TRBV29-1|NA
TGCAGCGTCCGGAGTGGAGGAAGGGATATGAACACTGAAGCTTTCTTT
CSVRSGGRDMNTEAFF
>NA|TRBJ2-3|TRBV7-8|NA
TGTGCCAGCAGCTTAGCGCTTAGCGGCCTGCGGACTAGCACAGATACGCAGTATTTT
CASSLALSGLRTSTDTQYF
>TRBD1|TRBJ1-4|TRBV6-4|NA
TGTGCCAGCAGTGAGGGACAGGGACAAAAACTGTTTTTT
CASSEGQGQKLFF
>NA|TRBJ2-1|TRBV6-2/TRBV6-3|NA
TGTGCCAGCGGTTTTAAACAGGGCCGCTCCTACAATGAGCAGTTCTTC
CASGFKQGRSYNEQFF
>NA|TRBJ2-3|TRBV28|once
TGTGCCAGCACTCCCCCGGGGACAGATACGCAGTATTTT
CASTPPGTDTQYF
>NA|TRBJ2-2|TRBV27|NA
TGTGCCAGCACCGAACTGGGCGGGAACGACGGGGAGCTGTTTTTT
CASTELGGNDGELFF
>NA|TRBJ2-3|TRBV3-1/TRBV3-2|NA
TGTGCCAGCAGCCAAGGCAGGGGCCCTTCCACAGATACGCAGTATTTT
CASSQGRGPSTDTQYF
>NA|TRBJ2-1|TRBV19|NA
TGTGCCAGTAGGGAACGGAGGAGCTCCTACAATGAGCAGTTCTTC
CASRERRSSYNEQFF
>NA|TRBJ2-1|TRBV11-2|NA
TGTGCCAGCAGCACCGGACTAAGGAGGCCCAATGAGCAGTTCTTC
CASSTGLRRPNEQFF
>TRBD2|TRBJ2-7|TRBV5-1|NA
TGCGCCAGCAGCTTGGCCACGGGCGGGAGCATCTACGAGCAGTACTTC
CASSLATGGSIYEQYF
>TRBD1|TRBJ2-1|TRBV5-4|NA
TGTGCCAGCAGCTTTCAGGGGGCAAGTGAGCAGTTCTTC
CASSFQGASEQFF
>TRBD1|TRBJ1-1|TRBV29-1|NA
TGCAGCGTTGGGACAGGGCGGGAGGAAGCTTTCTTT
CSVGTGREEAFF
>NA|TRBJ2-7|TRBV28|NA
TGTGCCAGCAGCCTTAGTACCTACGAGCAGTACTTC
CASSLSTYEQYF
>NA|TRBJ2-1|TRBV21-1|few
TGTGCCAGCAGCAAAGTAGACCCCACCGACTGGCTGTCCCCCTACAATGAGCAGTTCTTC
CASSKVDPTDWLSPYNEQFF
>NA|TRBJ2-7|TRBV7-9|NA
TGTGCCAGCAGCTTAGGGGGAGGCGAGCAGTACTTC
CASSLGGGEQYF
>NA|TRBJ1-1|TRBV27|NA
TGTGCCAGCAGTTTCCGACCGGGACTTAACACTGAAGCTTTCTTT
CASSFRPGLNTEAFF